These 20 T cell receptor beta chains were sequenced from one sample in a study of blood T cell repertoires in COVID-19 (dated by TCRdb to 2019 to 2021). The library was made by the immunoSEQ multiplex PCR assay. In TCRdb, the immuneACCESS table is reduced to in-frame sequences with V and J assigned. These tables do not hold every clone; where another copy was compared, an unresolved V gene accounts for under half, and the others remain unexplained. The sample yields fewer than 250,000 clones; roughly 79% were counted once. The ten largest clones capture approximately 1.9% of the sample. Sequenced input: peripheral blood. These receptors all stem from a woman over 75 with acute or convalescent COVID-19.

This sequence joins TRBV7-9 and TRBJ2-7; 7 nucleotides align to TRBD2. This CDR3 spans 15 amino acids. CDR1 and CDR2 from the germline V gene are SEHNR and FQNEAQ (reference sequence). Trimming at V came to 6 bases and at J to 5 bases, leaving 13 bases not matched to a gene. CDR3: CASSPSGVRNDEQYF. CDR3 nucleotides: TGTGCCAGCAGTCCGAGCGGGGTAAGGAACGACGAGCAGTACTTC.

The chain couples TRBV7-2 to TRBJ1-1; D not certain. The CDR3 loop spans 16 amino acids. V was shortened by 5 bases and J by 1 base, with 17 bases between the two germline ends. Per the germline V gene, CDR1 is SGHTA and CDR2 is FQGNSA. The CDR3 region is CASSIPRVDWNTEAFF. The DNA of the CDR3 is TGTGCCAGCAGCATACCCCGGGTGGATTGGAACACTGAAGCTTTCTTT.

As DNA, the CDR3 is TGTGCCAGCAGAAGTAGCGGGAGCTCCTACGAGCAGTACTTC. Protein: CASRSSGSSYEQYF. The chain is built from TRBV28 and TRBJ2-7; 9 bases are shared with TRBD2. Germline V CDR1 and CDR2: MDHEN, SYDVKM. The CDR3 contains 14 residues. Unmatched junction bases numbered 3, after V lost 6 bases and J lost 0 bases. The full variable domain, completed using reference TRBV28 and TRBJ2-7, is DVKVTQSSRYLVKRTGEKVFLECVQDMDHENMFWYRQDPGLGLRLIYFSYDVKMKEKGDIPEGYSVSREKKERFSLILESASTNQTSMYLCASRSSGSSYEQYFGPGTRLTVT.

This rearrangement joins TRBV5-1 to TRBJ2-7; 7 nucleotides line up with TRBD2. CDR1 is SGHRS and CDR2 is YFSETQ in the germline V gene. Germline trimming cut 5 bases from V and 1 base from J; bases unmatched to any gene: 6. CDR3 length: 14 amino acids. CDR3 sequence (DNA): TGCGCCAGCAGGTCTAGCGGATCTTCCTACGAGCAGTACTTC. Translated: CASRSSGSSYEQYF.

Notes on this clone: One junction end does not reproduce the germline sequence, and a read error may be involved. J is TRBJ1-4 and V is TRBV5-4; D is possibly TRBD1 (5 bases). Germline V gives CDR1 SGHNT, CDR2 YYREEE (reference sequence). The CDR3 runs to 13 residues. CDR3 residues: CASIRDRRTTGLF. The DNA for the CDR3 is TGTGCCAGCATCCGAGACAGAAGGACTACCGGCCTTTTT.

The chain links TRBV5-1 to TRBJ2-3; TRBD2 matches at 14 bases. The germline V gene encodes CDR1 SGHRS and CDR2 YFSETQ. The CDR3 has 16 amino acids. The V gene end was trimmed by 4 bases and the J gene end by 4 bases; junction bases not matched to a gene: 5. The CDR3 is CASSEGTSGSPDTQYF. The CDR3 DNA reads as TGCGCCAGCAGCGAGGGGACTAGCGGGAGCCCAGATACGCAGTATTTT.

Here the CDR3 DNA reads TGCGCCAACTCGAAAGGGGCCCTCACAGATACGCAGTATTTT. Translating gives CANSKGALTDTQYF. The chain links TRBV5-1 to TRBJ2-3, with D tentatively TRBD1 (5 bases). Trimming pared 9 bases from V and 2 bases from J, leaving 16 bases between. Germline V gives CDR1 SGHRS, CDR2 YFSETQ. This CDR3 has 14 amino acids.

This chain links TRBV2 with TRBJ1-4, with 10 bases fitting TRBD1. With 5 bases clipped from V and 7 bases from J, the junction kept 10 bases outside the gene matches. CDR1 SNHLY and CDR2 FYNNEI come from the germline V gene. The CDR3 spans 16 residues. CDR3: CASSPTTGGAVEKLFF. CDR3 nucleotides: TGTGCCAGCAGTCCTACGACAGGGGGCGCTGTTGAAAAACTGTTTTTT.

This clone was detected only once. The CDR3: CASSLVAGGTGELFF. CDR3 coding DNA: TGCGCCAGCAGCTTGGTAGCGGGAGGTACCGGGGAGCTGTTTTTT. The chain employs TRBV5-1 and TRBJ2-2; 10 bases map to TRBD2. V lost 0 bases and J lost 5; bases outside the gene matches: 1. This CDR3 has 15 amino acids. Germline CDR1 SGHRS, CDR2 YFSETQ.

The CDR3 DNA follows: TGTGCCAGCAGGCCCTCCACGGGGGGAAACACCATATATTTT. Its protein is CASRPSTGGNTIYF. The chain combines TRBV2 with TRBJ1-3; D gene ambiguous. There are 14 residues in the CDR3. The germline gives CDR1 SNHLY, CDR2 FYNNEI. V was clipped by 6 bases and J by 4 bases, with 13 bases between them. Supplemented by reference TRBV2 and TRBJ1-3, the full variable domain reads EPEVTQTPSHQVTQMGQEVILRCVPISNHLYFYWYRQILGQKVEFLVSFYNNEISEKSEIFDDQFSVERPDGSNFTLKIRSTKLEDSAMYFCASRPSTGGNTIYFGEGSWLTVV.

This clone has a handful of counts. The chain combines TRBV19 with TRBJ2-1; D is possibly TRBD2 (6 bases). Per germline, CDR1 LNHDA and CDR2 SQIVND (reference sequence). Between the trimmed V and J ends, which lost 7 bases and 6 bases, there was a span of 13 bases. The length of the CDR3 is 13 residues. The CDR3 region is CASTGTALNEQFF. CDR3 nucleotide sequence: TGTGCCAGTACTGGGACTGCCCTCAATGAGCAGTTCTTC.

This clone has just a few counts. The chain links TRBV4-1 to TRBJ1-2, with D tentatively TRBD1 (6 bases). The CDR3 extends over 13 amino acids. Germline CDR1 MGHRA, CDR2 YSYEKL. Trimming shortened V by 6 bases and J by 6 bases, and 14 bases separated the two germline ends. This CDR3 is CASRPQGVNGYTF. The CDR3 nucleotides read TGCGCCAGCAGACCACAGGGTGTCAATGGCTACACCTTC.

V and J are TRBV25-1 and TRBJ2-7, with a possible D match to TRBD1 (6 bases). The germline V gene encodes CDR1 MGHDK and CDR2 SYGVNS. The CDR3 covers 15 residues. V dropped 0 bases and J dropped 8 bases, with 17 bases sitting between them. The CDR3 DNA reads as TGTGCCAGCAGTGAATATAACAGGGACGAAGGAAAGCAGTACTTC. Its protein product is CASSEYNRDEGKQYF.

The chain recombines TRBV12-3 or TRBV12-4 with TRBJ2-3; TRBD1 matches at 8 bases. The CDR3 is 13 residues long. V gave up 6 bases and J gave up 4 bases; unmatched junction bases: 3. DNA of the CDR3: TGTGCCAGCAGCGAACAGGGGGCAGATACGCAGTATTTT. Amino acid sequence: CASSEQGADTQYF.

The chain couples TRBV5-6 to TRBJ2-3; 9 positions agree with TRBD2. This CDR3 has 16 residues. Germline lookup yields CDR1 SGHDT and CDR2 YYEEEE. J was trimmed by 2 bases and V by 4 bases; bases with no gene match: 8. The CDR3 DNA follows: TGTGCCAGCAGCCCCCAACCGGGACTAGCCACAGATACGCAGTATTTT. Translated, it gives CASSPQPGLATDTQYF.

The chain combines TRBV5-1 with TRBJ1-1, with 10 bases identical to TRBD1. Germline trimming cut 4 bases from V and 10 bases from J; bases unmatched to any gene: 4. CDR3 length: 12 amino acids. Germline values: CDR1 SGHRS, CDR2 YFSETQ. The CDR3 region has the DNA TGCGCCAGCAGCCAGACAGGGGGCAGAGCTTTCTTT. Its protein product is CASSQTGGRAFF.

The gene calls are TRBV5-1 and TRBJ1-1; D call uncertain. V was trimmed by 2 bases and J by 1 base, leaving 6 bases between them. CDR1 and CDR2 (germline): SGHRS, YFSETQ. This CDR3 is built from 13 residues. CDR3 nucleotides: TGCGCCAGCAGCTTCAACGGGAACACTGAAGCTTTCTTT. It specifies CASSFNGNTEAFF.

This chain links TRBV7-2 with TRBJ2-2; possibly TRBD2 for D (5 bases). The CDR3 is 14 amino acids. Germline V CDR1 and CDR2: SGHTA, FQGNSA. V was trimmed by 4 bases and J by 7 bases, leaving 13 bases between them. The CDR3 loop reads CASSSQRTVGELFF. DNA of the CDR3: TGTGCCAGCAGCTCCCAGCGGACTGTCGGGGAGCTGTTTTTT.

The chain uses TRBV5-4 and TRBJ2-1; 7 bases line up with TRBD1. Trimming cost V 2 bases and J 7 bases; bases outside gene matches: 9. This CDR3 has 15 residues. Germline lookup yields CDR1 SGHNT and CDR2 YYREEE (reference sequence). The CDR3, as DNA: TGTGCCAGCAGCTTAGAGGCCGGGACAGAAAATGAGCAGTTCTTC. Its protein product is CASSLEAGTENEQFF. Complete variable domain (other parts from reference TRBV5-4 and TRBJ2-1): ETGVTQSPTHLIKTRGQQVTLRCSSQSGHNTVSWYQQALGQGPQFIFQYYREEENGRGNFPPRFSGLQFPNYSSELNVNALELDDSALYLCASSLEAGTENEQFFGPGTRLTVL.

The CDR3, as DNA: TGTGCCAGCAGCCAAACCCGGGGGGGCGGGAAAGATACGCAGTATTTT. This sequence encodes CASSQTRGGGKDTQYF. This chain connects TRBV3-1 (or the pseudogene TRBV3-2) to TRBJ2-3, with TRBD2 matching 8 bases. CDR3 length equals 16 residues. The germline V gene encodes CDR1 LGHDT and CDR2 YNNKEL (reference sequence). V lost 2 bases to trimming and J lost 5 bases; unmatched junction nucleotides: 9.